This T cell receptor (beta chain) appears in the sequencing data of a study of blood T cells in healthy people across ages. Study-wide points: Expanded clonotype changes were possibly confounded by unknown donor CMV status.

Through a sample-barcoded 5' primer and a J-beta primer mix, a second PCR was run for 7 to 11 cycles. A template-switch adaptor with 12 random nucleotides tagged each cDNA molecule. TCRdb independently ran MiXCR on the 5' RACE reads; one entry per CDR3 protein. This table has some 1.8 million distinct CDR3 sequences, around 42% appearing once. This clonotype was seen more than once but under ten times. Its antigen is currently unknown. V shed 4 bases and J 5 bases; nucleotides not matched to a gene: 7. CDR1 and CDR2 (germline): MGHRA, YSYEKL. The CDR3 loop spans 15 amino acids. V gene TRBV4-1 combines with J gene TRBJ1-4; 7 positions agree with TRBD1. The sequence derives from a human donor in good health. The sequencing sample was made of blood. The DNA of the CDR3 is TGCGCCAGCAGCCGTAGGGACAGCAAGAATGAAAAACTGTTTTTT. As protein: CASSRRDSKNEKLFF.